This T cell receptor (beta chain) was retrieved from a study of cytomegalovirus exposure and HLA in healthy donors. Germline CDR1 is SGHRS and CDR2 is YFSETQ. V was clipped by 4 bases and J by 0 bases, with 5 bases between them. The CDR3 loop spans 13 amino acids. About this clone: The antigen remains unidentified.

TCRdb's copy holds only in-frame clones and misses some; the assay was immunoSEQ multiplex PCR. The table has around 190,000 clones, 86% seen once. Regarding the study as a whole: Listed as cytomegalovirus-associated were 150 or so TCR beta chains.

This rearrangement joins TRBV5-1 to TRBJ1-5; a weak D match, TRBD1 (5 bases). This sequence was found in a man aged 25-40 years in good health and CMV-seropositive. The sample taken for sequencing was PBMCs. The CDR3 coding sequence is TGCGCCAGCAGCCAGGGTAGCAATCAGCCCCAGCATTTT. Translated: CASSQGSNQPQHF. The entire variable domain, with the rest obtained from reference TRBV5-1 and TRBJ1-5, is as follows: KAGVTQTPRYLIKTRGQQVTLSCSPISGHRSVSWYQQTPGQGLQFLFEYFSETQRNKGNFPGRFSGRQFSNSRSEMNVSTLELGDSALYLCASSQGSNQPQHFGDGTRLSIL.